The count of the clone carrying this TCR beta chain is one. The antigen remains unidentified. CDR1 is SQVTM, CDR2 ANQGSEA, per germline. Trimming removed 6 bases from V and 4 bases from J; junction bases left unmatched: 5. The CDR3 runs 13 residues. This entry is derived from a study of radiotherapy plus CTLA-4 blockade in lung cancer. Notes on the study in general: In blood, tumor-derived TCR clones expanded after radiotherapy plus ipilimumab.

Here immunoSEQ multiplex PCR was the method, and the copy in TCRdb shows in-frame clones only, minus some. The table has more than 75,000 clones, roughly 79% seen once; the top ten hold around 2.7%. This sequence was found in a human donor with non-small cell lung cancer who had a partial response to radiotherapy plus ipilimumab. Some clones in this sample may be carry-over from other donors' samples. V usage is TRBV29-1 and J usage is TRBJ1-1, with 10 bases matching TRBD1. Sequences were derived from peripheral blood, sampled from a patient treated with radiotherapy plus ipilimumab. In DNA, the CDR3 is TGCAGCGTCCGACAGGGGGCTATCACTGAAGCTTTCTTT. This translates into CSVRQGAITEAFF.